This TCR beta chain was sequenced in a study of shared clonotypes between healthy human individuals. Study-wide findings and caveats: A generally larger estimated richness was seen in naive subsets than in memory subsets.

Germline loops: CDR1 SGHRS, CDR2 YFSETQ. V lost 5 bases to trimming and J lost 0 bases; unmatched junction nucleotides: 4. There are 15 residues in the CDR3. TCRdb's table, derived via immunoSEQ multiplex PCR, lists solely in-frame clones and lacks some. The data hold 1,500,000 or so clones, with 97% to 99% observed a single time. With regard to this clone: Its specificity is not known.

The source of this sequence is a man aged 25-40 years in good health. The V call is TRBV5-1, the J call TRBJ2-2; 7 nucleotides match TRBD1. Material for sequencing was naive CD4+ T cells sorted from blood. Sample subset: CD45RA+ positively selected. The CDR3 is CASRRQGSNTGELFF. The CDR3 bases are TGCGCCAGCAGGAGACAGGGCTCGAACACCGGGGAGCTGTTTTTT.